A single sample is the source of the 27 T cell receptor beta chains below, sequenced in a study of radiotherapy plus CTLA-4 blockade in lung cancer. Method: immunoSEQ multiplex PCR; TCRdb's copy keeps in-frame clones and lacks some. The repertoire includes about 120,000 clones, about 90% of them detected once, and more than 6.5% sits in the top ten. This specimen consisted of peripheral blood, obtained from a patient treated with radiotherapy plus ipilimumab. These receptors all stem from a human donor with non-small cell lung cancer that progressed on radiotherapy plus ipilimumab.

The V gene is TRBV5-1, the J gene TRBJ2-5; possibly TRBD1 or TRBD2 for D (5 bases each). Trimming pared 3 bases from V and 0 bases from J, leaving 9 bases between. Germline CDR1 and CDR2: SGHRS and YFSETQ. This CDR3 is 14 amino acids long. Written as DNA, the CDR3 is TGCGCCAGCAGCTGGGGACCGAACCAAGAGACCCAGTACTTC. As protein: CASSWGPNQETQYF.

The chain carries TRBV7-9 and TRBJ2-1, with 10 nucleotides matching TRBD1. The CDR3 has 17 amino acids. Germline V lookup: CDR1 SEHNR, CDR2 FQNEAQ (reference sequence). Germline trimming cut 0 bases from V and 8 bases from J; bases unmatched to any gene: 10. As DNA, the CDR3 is TGTGCCAGCAGCTTAGCGCTGGGACAGGGGAGTGGCGATGAGCAGTTCTTC. Its translation is CASSLALGQGSGDEQFF.

The chain employs TRBV18 and TRBJ1-1; a possible D gene is TRBD1 (6 bases). The germline gives CDR1 KGHSH, CDR2 LQKENI. The CDR3 has 16 amino acids. V was cut by 4 bases and J by 1 base, with 16 bases left in between. The chain's CDR3 is CASSLNFLGGNTEAFF. As DNA, the CDR3 is TGTGCCAGCTCACTAAACTTTTTAGGGGGGAACACTGAAGCTTTCTTT.

The CDR3, as DNA: TGTGCCAGTAGTCACTTATACGAGCAGTACTTC. It encodes CASSHLYEQYF. The chain employs TRBV19 and TRBJ2-7; the D is unclear. Germline loops: CDR1 LNHDA, CDR2 SQIVND (reference sequence). V lost 5 bases and J lost 4, with 6 bases in between. The length of the CDR3 is 11 residues.

V is TRBV6-4 and J is TRBJ2-2; TRBD2 matches 7 bases. Germline values: CDR1 MRHNA, CDR2 SNTAGT. V dropped 4 bases and J dropped 5; count of bases not matched to a gene: 4. The CDR3 loop spans 14 amino acids. The CDR3 here is CASSVEAGTGELFF. CDR3 DNA sequence: TGTGCCAGCAGTGTCGAAGCGGGGACCGGGGAGCTGTTTTTT.

The chain joins TRBV25-1 to TRBJ1-3; D is unclear. The CDR3 consists of 16 residues. The V end lost 0 bases, the J end lost 0 bases, and 9 bases lay between the germline ends. Germline CDR1 and CDR2: MGHDK and SYGVNS. The CDR3 nucleotides read TGTGCCAGCAGTGAATACGGACGGCCCTCTGGAAACACCATATATTTT. Its protein product is CASSEYGRPSGNTIYF. Full variable domain (outside the CDR3, taken from reference TRBV25-1 and TRBJ1-3): EADIYQTPRYLVIGTGKKITLECSQTMGHDKMYWYQQDPGMELHLIHYSYGVNSTEKGDLSSESTVSRIRTEHFPLTLESARPSHTSQYLCASSEYGRPSGNTIYFGEGSWLTVV.

The chain joins TRBV2 to TRBJ1-4; D remains ambiguous. Germline values: CDR1 SNHLY, CDR2 FYNNEI. V was pared by 8 bases and J by 2 bases, with 12 bases between. CDR3 size: 14 residues. This chain's CDR3 is CASLAGRTNEKLFF. The DNA of the CDR3 is TGTGCCAGCCTCGCCGGGAGGACTAATGAAAAACTGTTTTTT. Full variable domain (outside the CDR3, taken from reference TRBV2 and TRBJ1-4): EPEVTQTPSHQVTQMGQEVILRCVPISNHLYFYWYRQILGQKVEFLVSFYNNEISEKSEIFDDQFSVERPDGSNFTLKIRSTKLEDSAMYFCASLAGRTNEKLFFGSGTQLSVL.

The chain carries TRBV4-2 and TRBJ2-5; possibly TRBD2 for D (5 bases). Germline V gives CDR1 LGHNA, CDR2 YNFKEQ. This CDR3 contains 16 residues. Trimming pared 4 bases from V and 1 base from J, leaving 16 bases between. The CDR3 loop is CASSRFSAGAQETQYF. Here the CDR3 DNA reads TGTGCCAGCAGCCGCTTCTCGGCGGGTGCCCAAGAGACCCAGTACTTC.

The chain couples TRBV7-9 to TRBJ2-3, with D perhaps given as TRBD1 or TRBD2 (5 bases each). This CDR3 has 14 amino acids. The V and J ends lost 5 bases and 2 bases respectively, with 11 bases between them. Looked up from germline, CDR1 is SEHNR and CDR2 is FQNEAQ (reference sequence). The CDR3 reads CASSTGGHTDTQYF. The CDR3 DNA is TGTGCCAGCAGCACAGGAGGCCACACAGATACGCAGTATTTT.

The V and J genes are TRBV9 and TRBJ1-6, with D uncertain. Between the trimmed V and J ends, which lost 0 bases and 0 bases, there was a span of 19 bases. The CDR3 contains 20 residues. The germline gives CDR1 SGDLS, CDR2 YYNGEE. The chain's CDR3 is CASSVAPVLQSSSYNSPLHF. CDR3 in DNA: TGTGCCAGCAGCGTAGCCCCGGTCCTTCAATCGAGCTCCTATAATTCACCCCTCCACTTT.

The rearrangement joins TRBV11-3 to TRBJ2-3; D possibly corresponds to TRBD1 (6 bases). Between the trimmed V and J ends, which lost 7 bases and 2 bases, there was a span of 13 bases. This CDR3 contains 14 residues. CDR1 is SGHNT and CDR2 is YENEEA in the germline V gene. In DNA form, the CDR3 reads TGTGCCAGCAACAAACAGGGACCCACAGATACGCAGTATTTT. It yields the protein CASNKQGPTDTQYF.

The chain joins TRBV7-9 to TRBJ2-7; the D is unclear. Trimming stripped 1 base from V and 4 bases from J, with 20 bases between. CDR3 length: 17 residues. Looked up from germline, CDR1 is SEHNR and CDR2 is FQNEAQ (reference sequence). DNA for the CDR3: TGTGCCAGCAGCTTAGGCGCAGACACCCAAGGCCCTTACGAGCAGTACTTC. Translating gives CASSLGADTQGPYEQYF.

The V and J genes are TRBV7-8 and TRBJ2-5, with TRBD2 matching over 10 bases. V shed 4 bases, J shed 5 bases, and the junction held 16 bases outside the gene matches. Germline values: CDR1 SGHVS, CDR2 FQNEAQ. CDR3 length: 18 amino acids. The CDR3 loop reads CASSYSLLAGASWETQYF. The DNA of the CDR3 is TGTGCCAGCAGCTACTCCTTGCTAGCGGGAGCTTCATGGGAGACCCAGTACTTC.

The chain uses TRBV5-1 and TRBJ1-1; no clear D gene. The CDR3 covers 14 residues. The germline V gene has CDR1 SGHRS and CDR2 YFSETQ. The V gene lost 0 bases and the J gene lost 4 bases, with 10 bases spanning the gap. The CDR3 nucleotides are TGCGCCAGCAGCTTGGCCCCGGGGAGCACTGAAGCTTTCTTT. This encodes CASSLAPGSTEAFF. Full variable domain (remainder filled in from reference TRBV5-1 and TRBJ1-1): KAGVTQTPRYLIKTRGQQVTLSCSPISGHRSVSWYQQTPGQGLQFLFEYFSETQRNKGNFPGRFSGRQFSNSRSEMNVSTLELGDSALYLCASSLAPGSTEAFFGQGTRLTVV.

The chain is built from TRBV25-1 and TRBJ2-1, with TRBD1 matching 9 bases. V shed 6 bases, J shed 9 bases, and the junction held 12 bases outside the gene matches. The CDR3 runs to 15 residues. CDR1 and CDR2 from the germline V gene are MGHDK and SYGVNS. The CDR3 protein is CASSYGGQGSGEQFF. The CDR3 DNA reads TGTGCCAGCAGCTATGGGGGACAGGGTTCAGGTGAGCAGTTCTTC.

V usage is TRBV6-5 and J usage is TRBJ2-7; 7 bases fit TRBD1. This CDR3 has 13 residues. Germline-derived CDR1 and CDR2 are MNHEY and SVGAGI. Losses at the gene ends were 6 bases for V and 2 bases for J; bases not matched to a gene: 4. The CDR3 DNA follows: TGTGCCAGCAGGCAGGGGGTCCCCTACGAGCAGTACTTC. Amino acids: CASRQGVPYEQYF.

This clone was seen just once. The chain uses TRBV27 and TRBJ2-1; possible D gene TRBD2, 7 bases. In germline, CDR1 is MNHEY, CDR2 SMNVEV (reference sequence). This CDR3 is 16 amino acids long. V was cut by 8 bases and J by 2 bases, with 19 bases left in between. The CDR3 DNA reads TGTGCCAGCTCCCCCCCGCGGGGGCCCACCTACAATGAGCAGTTCTTC. It specifies CASSPPRGPTYNEQFF.

The V gene is TRBV30, the J gene TRBJ1-2; a possible D gene is TRBD1 (5 bases). The germline CDR1 and CDR2 sequences are GTSNPN and SVGIG (reference sequence). The CDR3 has 12 amino acids. Deletions cut 2 bases from V and 4 bases from J, with 8 bases between. CDR3 DNA: TGTGCCTGGAGTTTAACAGGCTATGGCTACACCTTC. Translating gives CAWSLTGYGYTF.

The genes are TRBV27 and TRBJ2-1; maybe TRBD1 (6 bases). Between the trimmed V and J ends, which lost 5 bases and 12 bases, there was a span of 17 bases. Per germline, CDR1 MNHEY and CDR2 SMNVEV (reference sequence). The CDR3 covers 13 residues. The CDR3 region is CASSPSWGLAQFF. The DNA for the CDR3 is TGTGCCAGCAGTCCCTCCTGGGGGCTAGCGCAGTTCTTC.

The V and J genes are TRBV7-9 and TRBJ2-5; D remains unclear. Germline CDR1 SEHNR, CDR2 FQNEAQ (reference sequence). CDR3 length: 11 amino acids. Trimming took off 5 bases at V and 2 bases at J, with 3 bases between the two ends. The DNA of the CDR3 is TGTGCCAGCAGCCAACAAGAGACCCAGTACTTC. Protein: CASSQQETQYF.

This clone was detected only once. The chain carries TRBV27 and TRBJ2-7; 8 bases are shared with TRBD1. CDR3 length: 15 residues. The V and J ends lost 2 bases and 2 bases, in that order; junction bases with no gene match: 5. CDR1 and CDR2 from the germline V gene are MNHEY and SMNVEV (reference sequence). The CDR3: CASSLRQGRTYEQYF. CDR3 bases: TGTGCCAGCAGTTTACGACAGGGGCGAACCTACGAGCAGTACTTC.

This chain uses TRBV5-4 with TRBJ2-1; 7 positions match TRBD2. Germline V lookup: CDR1 SGHNT, CDR2 YYREEE (reference sequence). V lost 4 bases, J lost 12 bases, and 10 bases stayed unmatched. This CDR3 is built from 13 residues. For the CDR3, the DNA is TGTGCCAGCAGCCGAAATGACGGCGGGAGGCAGTTCTTC. Translating gives CASSRNDGGRQFF. The variable domain in full, completed from reference TRBV5-4 and TRBJ2-1, reads ETGVTQSPTHLIKTRGQQVTLRCSSQSGHNTVSWYQQALGQGPQFIFQYYREEENGRGNFPPRFSGLQFPNYSSELNVNALELDDSALYLCASSRNDGGRQFFGPGTRLTVL.

The V and J genes are TRBV6-5 and TRBJ2-7; no reliable D call. V was trimmed by 4 bases and J by 0 bases, leaving 10 bases between them. Germline loops: CDR1 MNHEY, CDR2 SVGAGI. The CDR3 runs 14 residues. In DNA, the CDR3 is TGTGCCAGCAGTTCCCTGGGCCTCTCCTACGAGCAGTACTTC. It specifies CASSSLGLSYEQYF.

The chain employs TRBV2 and TRBJ2-5, with 12 bases that match TRBD2. The CDR3 covers 16 residues. The V segment lost 6 bases and the J segment 5 bases; nucleotides outside the gene matches: 10. Germline V gene data show CDR1 as SNHLY and CDR2 as FYNNEI. The CDR3 is CASRGEETSGSETQYF. For the CDR3, the DNA is TGTGCCAGCAGGGGGGAAGAGACTAGCGGGAGTGAGACCCAGTACTTC.

This clone came up a few times. This chain connects TRBV5-6 to TRBJ2-5, with TRBD1 matching 8 bases. Germline-derived CDR1 and CDR2 are SGHDT and YYEEEE. V lost 5 bases and J lost 0; bases outside the gene matches: 6. The CDR3 length is 15 residues. The CDR3 DNA sequence: TGTGCCAGCAGTCAGGGGGCTGGGTACCAAGAGACCCAGTACTTC. Translating gives CASSQGAGYQETQYF. Drawing the rest from reference TRBV5-6 and TRBJ2-5, the complete variable domain is DAGVTQSPTHLIKTRGQQVTLRCSPKSGHDTVSWYQQALGQGPQFIFQYYEEEERQRGNFPDRFSGHQFPNYSSELNVNALLLGDSALYLCASSQGAGYQETQYFGPGTRLLVL.

The chain joins TRBV5-1 to TRBJ1-1, with D perhaps matching TRBD1 (5 bases). The germline V gene has CDR1 SGHRS and CDR2 YFSETQ. V lost 1 base, J lost 5 bases, and 12 bases lay in between. The CDR3 is 14 residues long. CDR3 DNA sequence: TGCGCCAGCAGCTTGCTCAGGGCGTCGACTGAAGCTTTCTTT. Translation gives CASSLLRASTEAFF.

The chain is built from TRBV6-6 and TRBJ1-1, with 9 bases fitting TRBD1. CDR3 length: 12 residues. CDR1 is MNHNY and CDR2 is SVGAGI in the germline V gene (reference sequence). Unmatched junction bases numbered 5, after V lost 5 bases and J lost 10 bases. For the CDR3, the DNA is TGTGCCAGCAGTCCGACAGGGGGGACAGCTTTCTTT. Amino acids: CASSPTGGTAFF.